Listed below are T cell receptor beta chains from one sample, sequenced in a study of blood T cell repertoires in COVID-19. Generated by immunoSEQ multiplex PCR, the TCRdb table keeps only in-frame clones and is missing some. The sample includes 55,000 to 65,000 clones, more than 90% seen only once; the top ten take over 2%. Sequenced sample: peripheral blood. These receptors came from a man in his sixties with acute or convalescent COVID-19. Each CDR3 is given with its conserved first and last residue. Each record gives: CDR3 length, V gene, clone size, CDR3 protein. Some rows have no size entry. The others give once, few or many, or a class for an expanded clone.

length: 15
V: TRBV6-6
size: .
CDR3: CASGASSYPPYEQYF

length: 14
V: TRBV29-1
size: .
CDR3: CSVEKRVVNTEAFF

length: 17
V: TRBV15
size: once
CDR3: CATSWTRTSGRYNEQFF

length: 13
V: TRBV28
size: .
CDR3: CASSPSGTGEQYF

length: 12
V: TRBV6-2/TRBV6-3
size: .
CDR3: CASSPSSYEQYF

length: 14
V: TRBV2
size: .
CDR3: CASSEQGAIGELFF

length: 12
V: TRBV7-9
size: .
CDR3: CASSNRDYGYTF

length: 18
V: TRBV10-3
size: .
CDR3: CAITEQPGLAGVHNEQFF

length: 15
V: TRBV7-9
size: .
CDR3: CASSPDIDRSYEQYF

length: 15
V: TRBV4-2
size: once
CDR3: CASSYRLDSNQPQHF

length: 15
V: TRBV24-1
size: .
CDR3: CATSAPSRGTDTQYF

length: 14
V: TRBV7-2
size: .
CDR3: CASSLASGDQPQHF

length: 16
V: TRBV7-9
size: .
CDR3: CASSHLGVDTSTEAFF

length: 18
V: TRBV19
size: .
CDR3: CASSPRTGGLTSNQPQHF

length: 15
V: TRBV28
size: .
CDR3: CASYDRGASTDTQYF

length: 17
V: TRBV6-2/TRBV6-3
size: few
CDR3: CASSILTGTGSSDTQYF

length: 17
V: TRBV3-1/TRBV3-2
size: .
CDR3: CASSLETRLAGGNEQFF

length: 13
V: TRBV6-5
size: .
CDR3: CASSKGARYEQYF

length: 16
V: TRBV19
size: .
CDR3: CASSIDFVGRGSGYTF

length: 16
V: TRBV21-1
size: .
CDR3: CAPTGGGGGSSYEQYF

length: 16
V: TRBV30
size: .
CDR3: CAWSRPISGSAYEQYF

length: 16
V: TRBV9
size: .
CDR3: CASSPQTGGVGNTIYF

length: 16
V: TRBV9
size: .
CDR3: CASSPRLAPNTGELFF

length: 13
V: TRBV7-8
size: .
CDR3: CASSVRGSLEAFF

length: 14
V: TRBV20-1
size: once
CDR3: CSASSGLEIGELFF

length: 17
V: TRBV7-3
size: once
CDR3: CASSSPGRAYSNQPQHF

length: 15
V: TRBV7-2
size: .
CDR3: CASRKDRGRENTIYF

length: 17
V: TRBV28
size: .
CDR3: CASSFLTSDRGRGEQYF

length: 15
V: TRBV9
size: .
CDR3: CASSVVGGGNNEQFF

length: 12
V: TRBV24-1
size: .
CDR3: CATSSGGGRLFF

length: 12
V: TRBV7-2
size: .
CDR3: CASSQGFNEQFF

length: 16
V: TRBV28
size: .
CDR3: CASRSPGVATNEKLFF

length: 17
V: TRBV14
size: .
CDR3: CASSQEKWDSLGEKLFF

length: 15
V: TRBV7-2
size: .
CDR3: CASSTRTGATYGYTF

length: 11
V: TRBV29-1
size: .
CDR3: CSVGAQETQYF

length: 15
V: TRBV10-3
size: .
CDR3: CAISRLGQVDYEQYF

length: 13
V: TRBV5-4
size: .
CDR3: CASSLVTGDGYTF

length: 14
V: TRBV11-3
size: .
CDR3: CASSLEGGNTEAFF

length: 16
V: TRBV7-9
size: .
CDR3: CASSKGDRGTGQPQHF

length: 14
V: TRBV21-1
size: .
CDR3: CASSDSYSNQPQHF

length: 15
V: TRBV6-5
size: .
CDR3: CASSPWGGGANVLTF

length: 15
V: TRBV5-8
size: .
CDR3: CASSWTGQDFSPLHF

length: 16
V: TRBV6-4
size: .
CDR3: CASSPEASGSRNEQFF

length: 15
V: TRBV6-5
size: .
CDR3: CASSPTATSGNTIYF

length: 13
V: TRBV3-1/TRBV3-2
size: .
CDR3: CASSQGRDTEAFF

length: 13
V: TRBV12-3/TRBV12-4
size: .
CDR3: CASSLSMNTEAFF

length: 12
V: TRBV5-6
size: .
CDR3: CASSLSSFEAFF

length: 13
V: TRBV27
size: .
CDR3: CASSISGETEAFF

length: 13
V: TRBV29-1
size: .
CDR3: CSVVRDTYNEQFF

length: 18
V: TRBV27
size: .
CDR3: CASSFAGGPSQLGHEQYF

length: 15
V: TRBV25-1
size: .
CDR3: CASSGFRGDNEKLFF

length: 13
V: TRBV27
size: .
CDR3: CASSAGQGGEAFF

length: 16
V: TRBV19
size: .
CDR3: CGRGTCRRSIGNTQYF

length: 13
V: TRBV12-5
size: .
CDR3: CASGFLPRETQYF

length: 16
V: TRBV6-5
size: .
CDR3: CASSYSGIATNEKLFF

length: 17
V: TRBV7-2
size: .
CDR3: CASSLFGTSGVRYEQYF

length: 15
V: TRBV12-5
size: .
CDR3: CASGNNRGEHTEAFF

length: 15
V: TRBV6-2/TRBV6-3
size: .
CDR3: CASSQDRGGNQPQHF

length: 14
V: TRBV29-1
size: .
CDR3: CSVLMSFNTGELFF

length: 14
V: TRBV2
size: .
CDR3: CASSGDTSNQPQHF